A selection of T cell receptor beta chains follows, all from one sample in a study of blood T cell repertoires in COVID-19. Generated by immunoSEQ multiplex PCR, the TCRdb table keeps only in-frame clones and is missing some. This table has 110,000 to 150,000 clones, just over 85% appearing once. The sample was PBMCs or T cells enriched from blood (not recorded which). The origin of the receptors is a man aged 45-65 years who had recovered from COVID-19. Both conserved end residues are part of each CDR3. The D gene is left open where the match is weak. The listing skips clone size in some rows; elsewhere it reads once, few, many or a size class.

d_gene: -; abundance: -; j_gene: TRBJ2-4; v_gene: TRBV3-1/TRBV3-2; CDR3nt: TGTGCCAGCAGCCAAGGACTAGCCAAAAACATTCAGTACTTC; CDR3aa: CASSQGLAKNIQYF
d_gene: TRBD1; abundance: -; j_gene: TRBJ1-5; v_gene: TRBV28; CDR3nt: TGTGCCAGCAGGTACGGAGGGGGCGATCAGCCCCAGCATTTT; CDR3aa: CASRYGGGDQPQHF
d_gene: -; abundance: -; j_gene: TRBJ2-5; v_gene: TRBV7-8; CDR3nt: TGTGCCAGCAGGTTACCCATAACCGAAGTGGCAGAGACCCAGTACTTC; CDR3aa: CASRLPITEVAETQYF
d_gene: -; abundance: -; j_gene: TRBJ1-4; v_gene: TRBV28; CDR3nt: TGTGCCAGCAGTTCGTTCGTCAGAGAAAAACTGTTTTTT; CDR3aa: CASSSFVREKLFF
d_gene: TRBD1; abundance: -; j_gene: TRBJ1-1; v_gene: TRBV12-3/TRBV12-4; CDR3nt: TGTGCCAGCAGTTCCAGACAGGGTCGAGCTTTCTTT; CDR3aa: CASSSRQGRAFF
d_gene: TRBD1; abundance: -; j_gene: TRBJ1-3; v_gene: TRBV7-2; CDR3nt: TGTGCCAGCAGCCCGGGACAGGGGGCAAGAAACACCATATATTTT; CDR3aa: CASSPGQGARNTIYF
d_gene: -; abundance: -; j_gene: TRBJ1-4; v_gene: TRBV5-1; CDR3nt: TGCGCCAGCAGCGCCGAGGCAACTAATGAAAAACTGTTTTTT; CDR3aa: CASSAEATNEKLFF
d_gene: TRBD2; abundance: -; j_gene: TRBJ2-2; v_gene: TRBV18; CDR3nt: TGTGCCAGCTCACCGACTAGCGGGAGAGCCGGGGAGCTGTTTTTT; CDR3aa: CASSPTSGRAGELFF
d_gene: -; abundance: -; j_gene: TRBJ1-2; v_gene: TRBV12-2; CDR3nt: TGTGCAAGTTTTCATGCGGGGGTACTTACGGGCTACACCTTC; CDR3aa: CASFHAGVLTGYTF
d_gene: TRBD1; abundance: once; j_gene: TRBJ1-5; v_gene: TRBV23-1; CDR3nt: TGCGCCAGCAGTCAATTCGTTGGGACAGGGTCCCCAATAATCAATCAGCCCCAGCATTTT; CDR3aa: CASSQFVGTGSPIINQPQHF
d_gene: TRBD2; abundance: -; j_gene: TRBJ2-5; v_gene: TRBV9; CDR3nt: TGTGCCAGCAGCAAAACTAGCGGGAAAGAGACCCAGTACTTC; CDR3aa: CASSKTSGKETQYF
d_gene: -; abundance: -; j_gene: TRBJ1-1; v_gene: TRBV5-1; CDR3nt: TGCGCCAGCAGCTCGACAGGTAACACTGAAGCTTTCTTT; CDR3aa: CASSSTGNTEAFF
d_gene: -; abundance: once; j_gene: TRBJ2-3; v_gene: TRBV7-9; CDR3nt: TGTGCCAGCAGTCTATTATTCACAGATACGCAGTATTTT; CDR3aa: CASSLLFTDTQYF
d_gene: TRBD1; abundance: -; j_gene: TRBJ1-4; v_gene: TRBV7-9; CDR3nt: TGTGCCAGCAGCTGGGTGGAGGGGGCTGGAGATGAAAAACTGTTTTTT; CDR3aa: CASSWVEGAGDEKLFF
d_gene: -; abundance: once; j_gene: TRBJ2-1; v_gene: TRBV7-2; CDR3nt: TGTGCCAGCAGCTTATTTTTGTGGACAATCGACTACAATGAGCAGTTCTTC; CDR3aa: CASSLFLWTIDYNEQFF
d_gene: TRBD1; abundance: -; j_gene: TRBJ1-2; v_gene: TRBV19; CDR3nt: TGTGCCAGTAGTATTTCGGGACAGGGCACCTCAGGACAAAGTGGCTACACCTTC; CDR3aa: CASSISGQGTSGQSGYTF
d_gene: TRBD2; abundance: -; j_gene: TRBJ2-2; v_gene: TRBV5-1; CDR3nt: TGCGCCAGCAGTCCCAAGAGAGGACTAGCGCGGGTGAACACCGGGGAGCTGTTTTTT; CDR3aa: CASSPKRGLARVNTGELFF
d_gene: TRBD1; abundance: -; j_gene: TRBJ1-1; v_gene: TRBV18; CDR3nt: TGTGCCAGCTCACACCCGAACAGGGGAAACACTGAAGCTTTCTTT; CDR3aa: CASSHPNRGNTEAFF
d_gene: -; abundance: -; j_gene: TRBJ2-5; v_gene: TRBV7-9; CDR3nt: TGTGCCAGCAGCTCCACCTCAGGGGCAGAGACCCAGTACTTC; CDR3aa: CASSSTSGAETQYF
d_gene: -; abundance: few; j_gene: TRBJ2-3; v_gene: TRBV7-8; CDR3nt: TGTGCCAGCAGCCAAACTGAGAGGCGCACAGATACGCAGTATTTT; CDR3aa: CASSQTERRTDTQYF
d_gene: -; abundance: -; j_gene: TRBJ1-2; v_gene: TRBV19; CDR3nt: TGTGCCAGTAGTATAACGGGCCAGGGCGATGGCTACACCTTC; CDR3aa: CASSITGQGDGYTF
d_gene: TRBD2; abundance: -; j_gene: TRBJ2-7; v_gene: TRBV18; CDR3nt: TGTGCCAGCTCACTCCCCAGTCTGGGGCTAGCGGGAGCTAAAGAGCAGTACTTC; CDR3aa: CASSLPSLGLAGAKEQYF
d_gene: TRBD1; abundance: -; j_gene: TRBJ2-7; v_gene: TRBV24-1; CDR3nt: TGTGCCACCAGTGCCTTGACAGGGGGCTCGTACGAGCAGTACTTC; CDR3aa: CATSALTGGSYEQYF
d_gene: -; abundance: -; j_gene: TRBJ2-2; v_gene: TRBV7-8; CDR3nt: TGTGCCAGCAGCTTCGGAGGGGGCGATATCGGGGAGCTGTTTTTT; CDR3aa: CASSFGGGDIGELFF
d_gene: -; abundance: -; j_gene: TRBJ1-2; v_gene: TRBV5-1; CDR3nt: TGCGCCAGCAGGTCACAGCCGGGGGAGAGCTATGGCTACACCTTC; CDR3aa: CASRSQPGESYGYTF
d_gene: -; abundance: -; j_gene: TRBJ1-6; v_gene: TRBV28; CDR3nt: TGTGCCAGCAGTTTAGGGGGGACTTCTTATCCACCCCTCCACTTT; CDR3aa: CASSLGGTSYPPLHF
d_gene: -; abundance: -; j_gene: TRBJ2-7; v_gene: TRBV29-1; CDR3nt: TGCAGCTCGACCTCGGGACAATCCTACGAGCAGTACTTC; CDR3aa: CSSTSGQSYEQYF
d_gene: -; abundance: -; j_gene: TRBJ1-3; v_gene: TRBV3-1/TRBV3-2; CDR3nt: TGTGCCAGCAGCCCCTATACAGGGTTCTCTGGAAACACCATATATTTT; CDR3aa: CASSPYTGFSGNTIYF
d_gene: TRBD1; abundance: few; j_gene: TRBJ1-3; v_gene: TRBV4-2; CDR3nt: TGTGCCAGCAGCCGAGGACAGGGGAACACCATATATTTT; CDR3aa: CASSRGQGNTIYF